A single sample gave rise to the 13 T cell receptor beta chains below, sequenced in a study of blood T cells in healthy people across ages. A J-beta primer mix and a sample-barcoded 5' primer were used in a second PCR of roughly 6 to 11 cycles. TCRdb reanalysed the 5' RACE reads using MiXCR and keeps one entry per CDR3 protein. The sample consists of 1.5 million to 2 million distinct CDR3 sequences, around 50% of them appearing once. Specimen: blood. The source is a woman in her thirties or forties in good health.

The CDR3 DNA is TGTGCCAGCAGTTACTCAACACTAGAGACCCAGTACTTC. Its translation is CASSYSTLETQYF. The chain employs TRBV6-5 and TRBJ2-5; D remains ambiguous. CDR3 length: 13 residues. Per the germline V gene, CDR1 is MNHEY and CDR2 is SVGAGI. Trimming removed 0 bases at V and 4 bases at J, with 6 bases between.

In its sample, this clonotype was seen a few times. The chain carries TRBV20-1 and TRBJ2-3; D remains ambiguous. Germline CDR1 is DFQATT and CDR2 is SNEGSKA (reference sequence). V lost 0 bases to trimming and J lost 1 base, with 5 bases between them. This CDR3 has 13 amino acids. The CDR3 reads CSARDFGTDTQYF. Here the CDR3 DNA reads TGCAGTGCTAGAGATTTTGGCACAGATACGCAGTATTTT.

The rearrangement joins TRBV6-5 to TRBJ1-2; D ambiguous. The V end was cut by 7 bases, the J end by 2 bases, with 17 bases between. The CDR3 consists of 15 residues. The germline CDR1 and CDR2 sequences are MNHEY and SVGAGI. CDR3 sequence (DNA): TGTGCCAGCACCCAAACCGGGGTGGGCAACTATGGCTACACCTTC. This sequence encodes CASTQTGVGNYGYTF.

CDR3 amino acids: CASSYAVAGNQPQHF. CDR3 nucleotide sequence: TGTGCCAGCAGTTATGCGGTGGCAGGTAATCAGCCCCAGCATTTT. The J gene is TRBJ1-5, the V gene TRBV6-2 or TRBV6-3; D is unresolved. Germline V gives CDR1 MNHEY, CDR2 SVGEGT. The germline V and J ends were trimmed by 3 bases and 4 bases, with 13 bases remaining between them. The CDR3 is 15 residues long.

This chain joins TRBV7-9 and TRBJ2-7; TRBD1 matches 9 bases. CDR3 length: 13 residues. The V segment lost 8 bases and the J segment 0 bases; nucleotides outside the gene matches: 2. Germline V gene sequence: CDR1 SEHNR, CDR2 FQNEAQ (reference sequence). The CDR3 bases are TGTGCCAGCGAGACAGGGGGCTCCTACGAGCAGTACTTC. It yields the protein CASETGGSYEQYF.

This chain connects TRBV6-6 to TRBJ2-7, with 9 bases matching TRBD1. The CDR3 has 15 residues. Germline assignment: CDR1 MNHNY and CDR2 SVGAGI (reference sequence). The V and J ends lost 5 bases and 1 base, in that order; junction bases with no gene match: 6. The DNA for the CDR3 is TGTGCCAGCAGTGACCCCGGGACAGGGTCCTACGAGCAGTACTTC. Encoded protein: CASSDPGTGSYEQYF.

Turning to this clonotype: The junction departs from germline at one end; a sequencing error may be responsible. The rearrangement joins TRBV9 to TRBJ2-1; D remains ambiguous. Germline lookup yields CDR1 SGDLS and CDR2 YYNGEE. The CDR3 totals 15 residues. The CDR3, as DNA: TGTACCAGCAGCGTAGAGGTGAGCTCCTACAATGAGCAGTTCTTC. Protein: CTSSVEVSSYNEQFF.

DNA of the CDR3: TGTGCCAGTCGGCCCGGGACCTACGAGCAGTACTTC. It translates to CASRPGTYEQYF. The chain is built from TRBV6-6 and TRBJ2-7, with D possibly matching TRBD2 (5 bases). Trimming took off 9 bases at V and 2 bases at J, with 11 bases between the two ends. The length of the CDR3 is 12 residues. The germline V gene has CDR1 MNHNY and CDR2 SVGAGI (reference sequence).

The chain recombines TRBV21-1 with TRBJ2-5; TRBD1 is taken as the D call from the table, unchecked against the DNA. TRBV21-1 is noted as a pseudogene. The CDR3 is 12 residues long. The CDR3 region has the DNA TGTGCCAGGCCCCGGGGCCAAGAGACCCAGTACTTC. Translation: CARPRGQETQYF.

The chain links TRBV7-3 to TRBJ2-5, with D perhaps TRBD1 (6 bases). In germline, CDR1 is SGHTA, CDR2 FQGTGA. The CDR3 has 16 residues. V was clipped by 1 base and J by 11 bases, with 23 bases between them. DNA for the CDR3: TGTGCCAGCAGCTTAAACCCCGGGGACATTTACAATGAGCAGTACTTC. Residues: CASSLNPGDIYNEQYF.

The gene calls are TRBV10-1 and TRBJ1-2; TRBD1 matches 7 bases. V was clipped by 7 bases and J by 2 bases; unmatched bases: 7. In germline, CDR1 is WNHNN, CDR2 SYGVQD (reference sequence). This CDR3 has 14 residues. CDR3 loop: CASTKLQGNYGYTF. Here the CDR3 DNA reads TGCGCCAGCACAAAATTACAGGGGAACTATGGCTACACCTTC.

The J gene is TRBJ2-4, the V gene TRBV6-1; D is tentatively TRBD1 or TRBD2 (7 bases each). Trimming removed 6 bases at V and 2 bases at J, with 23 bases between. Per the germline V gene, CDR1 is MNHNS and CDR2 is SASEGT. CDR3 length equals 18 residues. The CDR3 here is CASSPTRNRGGSKNIQYF. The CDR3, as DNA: TGTGCCAGCAGCCCTACCCGAAACAGGGGAGGGTCCAAAAACATTCAGTACTTC.

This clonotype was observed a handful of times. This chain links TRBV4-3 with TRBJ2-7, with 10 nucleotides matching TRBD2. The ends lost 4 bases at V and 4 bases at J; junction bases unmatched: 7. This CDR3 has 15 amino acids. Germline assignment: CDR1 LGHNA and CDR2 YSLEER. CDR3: CASSRLAGAVYEQYF. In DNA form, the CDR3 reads TGCGCCAGCAGCCGCCTAGCGGGGGCCGTTTACGAGCAGTACTTC.